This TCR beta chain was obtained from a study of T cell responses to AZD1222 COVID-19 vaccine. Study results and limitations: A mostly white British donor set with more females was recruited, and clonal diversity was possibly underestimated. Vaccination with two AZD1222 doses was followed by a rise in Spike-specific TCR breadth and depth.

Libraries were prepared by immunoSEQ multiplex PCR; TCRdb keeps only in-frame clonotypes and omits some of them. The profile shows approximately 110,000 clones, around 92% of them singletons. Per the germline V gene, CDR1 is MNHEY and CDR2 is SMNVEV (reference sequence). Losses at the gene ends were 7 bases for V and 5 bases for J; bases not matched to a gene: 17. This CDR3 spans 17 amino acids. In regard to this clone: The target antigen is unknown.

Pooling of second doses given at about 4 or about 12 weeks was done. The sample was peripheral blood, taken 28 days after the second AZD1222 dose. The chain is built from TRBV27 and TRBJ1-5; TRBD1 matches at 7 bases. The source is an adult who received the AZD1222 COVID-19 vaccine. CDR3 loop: CASIRRQGEVGYQPQHF. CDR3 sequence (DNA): TGTGCCAGCATCAGACGACAGGGTGAAGTCGGTTATCAGCCCCAGCATTTT.